This T cell receptor (beta chain) emerged from a study of blood T cells in healthy people across ages. Overall study findings and caveats: Unsorted PBMCs ruled out conclusive naive versus antigen-experienced comparison. Possibly confounding the expanded clonotype changes was the fact that donor CMV status was unknown. TCR beta diversity tracked closely with naive T cell percentage.

This clonotype occurred a few times. Its target is unknown. It was with a sample-barcoded 5' primer and a J-beta primer mix that a second PCR of roughly 7 to 12 cycles was run. TCRdb recomputed calls from the 5' RACE reads with MiXCR, one row per CDR3 protein. The repertoire holds 1.5 million to 2 million distinct CDR3 sequences, with 39% as singletons. V gave up 7 bases and J gave up 1 base, with 14 bases separating them. The length of the CDR3 is 15 residues. CDR1 is MNHEY, CDR2 SVGAGI, per germline. The chain combines TRBV6-5 with TRBJ2-1; no reliable D call. Sequencing was carried out using blood. The receptor was derived from a human donor in good health. The CDR3 bases are TGTGCCAGCAACAAGGGTGTTGAGTCCTACAATGAGCAGTTCTTC. It is translated as CASNKGVESYNEQFF.